A single sample gave rise to the 9 T cell receptor beta chains below, sequenced in a study of T cell responses to AZD1222 COVID-19 vaccine. Clones were sequenced by immunoSEQ multiplex PCR, and TCRdb holds only the in-frame ones, with some missing. Among about 81,000 clones listed, under 95% were seen once. This specimen consisted of peripheral blood, obtained 28 days after the second AZD1222 dose. The receptor set was obtained from an adult who received the AZD1222 COVID-19 vaccine.

The genes are TRBV6-5 and TRBJ1-2; D possibly corresponds to TRBD1 (5 bases). With 4 bases removed from V and 1 base from J, the gap between germline ends came to 13 bases. The V gene's germline CDR1 is MNHEY and CDR2 SVGAGI. The CDR3 has 15 residues. The DNA for the CDR3 is TGTGCCAGCAGTTTTACCGGGGGAGGTAACTATGGCTACACCTTC. Its translation: CASSFTGGGNYGYTF.

This chain uses TRBV7-6 with TRBJ2-7; no reliable D call. Trimming took off 1 base at V and 2 bases at J, with 6 bases between the two ends. CDR3 length: 13 residues. CDR1 is SGHVS, CDR2 FNYEAQ, per germline. This CDR3 reads CASSLGGTYEQYF. The CDR3, as DNA: TGTGCCAGCAGCTTAGGGGGTACCTACGAGCAGTACTTC.

This clone was seen just once. The rearrangement links TRBV4-1 to TRBJ1-5; 7 nucleotides align to TRBD1. The CDR3 spans 15 residues. The ends lost 3 bases at V and 4 bases at J; junction bases unmatched: 6. Looked up from germline, CDR1 is MGHRA and CDR2 is YSYEKL. The CDR3 nucleotides read TGCGCCAGCAGCCAGGGGACAGCCTTAAATCAGCCCCAGCATTTT. Translation: CASSQGTALNQPQHF.

The V call is TRBV6-5, the J call TRBJ2-3; D call uncertain. The CDR3 length is 15 residues. V was pared by 5 bases and J by 0 bases, with 12 bases between. Per germline, CDR1 MNHEY and CDR2 SVGAGI. The CDR3: CASSPSPRSTDTQYF. CDR3 DNA sequence: TGTGCCAGCAGTCCCTCCCCTAGGAGCACAGATACGCAGTATTTT.

This rearrangement joins TRBV2 to TRBJ2-1, with TRBD2 matching 7 bases. The V gene's germline CDR1 is SNHLY and CDR2 FYNNEI. The CDR3 runs to 15 residues. With V trimmed by 3 bases and J by 0 bases, 2 bases remained unmatched. CDR3 protein: CASSDGRSSYNEQFF. In DNA, the CDR3 is TGTGCCAGCAGTGACGGGAGGAGCTCCTACAATGAGCAGTTCTTC.

V is TRBV19 and J is TRBJ2-1, with D unresolved. The CDR3 consists of 12 residues. CDR1 is LNHDA and CDR2 is SQIVND in the germline V gene (reference sequence). V was pared by 5 bases and J by 3 bases, with 5 bases between. For the CDR3, the DNA is TGTGCCAGTAGTCTCGACTACAATGAGCAGTTCTTC. Its translation: CASSLDYNEQFF.

The rearrangement uses TRBV3-1 (or the pseudogene TRBV3-2) and TRBJ1-1; D perhaps matches TRBD1 (5 bases). Looked up from germline, CDR1 is LGHDT and CDR2 is YNNKEL (reference sequence). Trimming left V 6 bases short and J 5 bases short, with 13 bases between. The CDR3 loop spans 13 amino acids. CDR3 sequence reads: CASRAGQRTEAFF. The DNA for the CDR3 is TGTGCCAGCAGAGCAGGGCAGAGGACTGAAGCTTTCTTT.

This clone occurred once. The chain combines TRBV9 with TRBJ2-2; 12 nucleotides match TRBD2. This CDR3 is 16 amino acids long. The germline CDR1 and CDR2 sequences are SGDLS and YYNGEE. V was clipped by 4 bases and J by 5 bases; unmatched bases: 6. For the CDR3, the DNA is TGTGCCAGCAGCCCAACTAGCGGGAGGATGACCGGGGAGCTGTTTTTT. It translates to CASSPTSGRMTGELFF.

The V gene is TRBV7-9, the J gene TRBJ1-1; D gene unclear. V was shortened by 3 bases and J by 1 base, with 9 bases between the two germline ends. CDR3 length: 14 amino acids. Germline CDR1 SEHNR, CDR2 FQNEAQ (reference sequence). This CDR3 reads CASSFLDQNTEAFF. CDR3 in DNA: TGTGCCAGCAGCTTTCTTGATCAGAACACTGAAGCTTTCTTT. The whole variable domain, remainder taken from reference TRBV7-9 and TRBJ1-1, is DTGVSQNPRHKITKRGQNVTFRCDPISEHNRLYWYRQTLGQGPEFLTYFQNEAQLEKSRLLSDRFSAERPKGSFSTLEIQRTEQGDSAMYLCASSFLDQNTEAFFGQGTRLTVV.